The 20 T cell receptor beta chains below come from one sample, sequenced in a study of blood T cell repertoires in COVID-19. The method was immunoSEQ multiplex PCR; TCRdb's version includes in-frame clones alone and lacks a portion of them. Altogether tens of thousands of clones are present, roughly 73% being singletons, with the ten largest covering 61%. What was sequenced was peripheral blood. These receptors were taken from a man of 80 years or more with acute or convalescent COVID-19.

This chain uses TRBV6-2 or TRBV6-3 with TRBJ2-3; possibly TRBD2 for D (7 bases). Trimming pared 6 bases from V and 4 bases from J, leaving 17 bases between. The CDR3 loop spans 15 amino acids. CDR1 and CDR2 (germline): MNHEY, SVGEGT. CDR3 nucleotides: TGTGCCAGCAGCCCCGGGGGCGGGAGACCAGATACGCAGTATTTT. It codes for CASSPGGGRPDTQYF.

This chain uses TRBV28 with TRBJ1-2; perhaps TRBD1 as D (6 bases). This CDR3 has 16 amino acids. The V end was cut by 5 bases, the J end by 5 bases, with 21 bases between. The V gene's germline CDR1 is MDHEN and CDR2 SYDVKM. The CDR3 protein is CASSAFGGRGGYGYTF. The CDR3 DNA is TGTGCCAGCAGTGCTTTTGGGGGCCGCGGGGGATATGGCTACACCTTC.

This rearrangement joins TRBV5-5 to TRBJ2-5; D might be TRBD2 (6 bases). Per the germline V gene, CDR1 is SGHKS and CDR2 is YYEKEE (reference sequence). Trimming shortened V by 5 bases and J by 4 bases, and 18 bases separated the two germline ends. This CDR3 region has 15 residues. The CDR3 nucleotides are TGTGCCAGCAGTCTATCTCCAGGGACTGGAGAGACCCAGTACTTC. Protein sequence: CASSLSPGTGETQYF.

By its share, this clone is medium-sized. This chain uses TRBV7-8 with TRBJ2-5, with 9 bases fitting TRBD2. The CDR3 has 15 amino acids. Germline lookup yields CDR1 SGHVS and CDR2 FQNEAQ. J lost 5 bases, V lost 1 base, and 5 bases had no gene match. The chain's CDR3 is CASSLERLAGETQYF. The CDR3 DNA sequence: TGTGCCAGCAGCTTAGAGCGGCTAGCGGGGGAGACCCAGTACTTC. Full variable domain (missing parts from reference TRBV7-8 and TRBJ2-5): GAGVSQSPRYKVAKRGQDVALRCDPISGHVSLFWYQQALGQGPEFLTYFQNEAQLDKSGLPSDRFFAERPEGSVSTLKIQRTQQEDSAVYLCASSLERLAGETQYFGPGTRLLVL.

This chain links TRBV6-5 with TRBJ1-1, with D tentatively TRBD1 (5 bases). Germline values: CDR1 MNHEY, CDR2 SVGAGI. This CDR3 region has 14 residues. V lost 8 bases and J lost 7, with 20 bases in between. CDR3 amino acids: CASFGGLLNREAFF. CDR3 nucleotide sequence: TGTGCCAGCTTTGGGGGACTGTTGAACCGTGAAGCTTTCTTT.

This clone is classed as medium-sized. The gene calls are TRBV19 and TRBJ1-6; possibly TRBD1 for D (5 bases). Germline CDR1 reads LNHDA; CDR2 reads SQIVND (reference sequence). The CDR3 contains 14 residues. Trimming took off 3 bases at V and 9 bases at J, with 12 bases between the two ends. The chain's CDR3 is CASSMGQGSSPLHF. In nucleotides, the CDR3 is TGTGCCAGTAGTATGGGTCAGGGCTCTTCACCCCTCCACTTT.

The V call is TRBV30, the J call TRBJ1-3; the D gene is possibly TRBD1 (5 bases). The CDR3 totals 13 residues. The germline V gene has CDR1 GTSNPN and CDR2 SVGIG (reference sequence). V lost 1 base to trimming and J lost 2 bases, with 6 bases between them. The DNA for the CDR3 is TGTGCCTGGAGTGGGGGGGCTGGAAACACCATATATTTT. Protein: CAWSGGAGNTIYF.

The chain recombines TRBV13 with TRBJ2-7, with D possibly matching TRBD2 (6 bases). From germline, CDR1 is PRHDT and CDR2 FYEKMQ (reference sequence). V was clipped by 6 bases and J by 0 bases, with 12 bases between them. The CDR3 is 14 amino acids. This chain's CDR3 is CASRFGGTSYEQYF. The CDR3 DNA follows: TGTGCCAGCAGGTTTGGGGGGACCTCCTACGAGCAGTACTTC.

The chain carries TRBV5-1 and TRBJ2-1; 10 nucleotides agree with TRBD2. J lost 2 bases, V lost 4 bases, and 3 bases had no gene match. The CDR3 spans 15 residues. Germline-derived CDR1 and CDR2 are SGHRS and YFSETQ. The CDR3 coding sequence is TGCGCCAGCAGCCTCGGACTAGCGGCCTACAATGAGCAGTTCTTC. This sequence encodes CASSLGLAAYNEQFF.

This rearrangement joins TRBV5-4 to TRBJ2-6; TRBD2 might be the D (6 bases). With 4 bases removed from V and 2 bases from J, the gap between germline ends came to 10 bases. Germline CDR1 SGHNT, CDR2 YYREEE (reference sequence). The CDR3 length is 15 residues. The CDR3 bases are TGTGCCAGCAGCCCGTGGGAGGCTGGGGCCAACGTCCTGACTTTC. It translates to CASSPWEAGANVLTF.

The chain carries TRBV2 and TRBJ1-5, with 8 bases matching TRBD1. Germline V gene lookup returns CDR1 SNHLY and CDR2 FYNNEI. The ends lost 8 bases at V and 6 bases at J; junction bases unmatched: 6. CDR3 length: 13 amino acids. CDR3: CASGGTGRQPQHF. The CDR3, as DNA: TGTGCCAGCGGAGGGACAGGCCGTCAGCCCCAGCATTTT.

The V call is TRBV5-6, the J call TRBJ2-7; 8 nucleotides match TRBD2. After removal of 4 bases from V and 2 bases from J, the junction contained 11 bases not matched to a gene. The CDR3 is 16 residues long. CDR1 is SGHDT and CDR2 is YYEEEE in the germline V gene. CDR3 nucleotides: TGTGCCAGCAGCCTATTCTTAGCGGGACCCGCCTACGAGCAGTACTTC. This encodes CASSLFLAGPAYEQYF.

This clone has only a few counts. The chain is built from TRBV4-1 and TRBJ2-7, with unresolved D. The CDR3 sequence is 14 residues long. Trimming took 5 bases from V and 4 from J, leaving 15 bases between them. Germline V gene sequence: CDR1 MGHRA, CDR2 YSYEKL. The CDR3: CASSSLVLDYEQYF. The CDR3 DNA follows: TGCGCCAGCAGCTCCCTGGTCCTAGATTACGAGCAGTACTTC.

This sequence joins TRBV28 and TRBJ2-7; 14 bases are shared with TRBD2. V lost 5 bases, J lost 6 bases, and 6 bases stayed unmatched. CDR3 length: 15 residues. Germline assignment: CDR1 MDHEN and CDR2 SYDVKM. The CDR3 here is CASSPGTSGSREQYF. The CDR3, as DNA: TGTGCCAGCAGTCCAGGGACTAGCGGGAGTCGCGAGCAGTACTTC.

The chain combines TRBV18 with TRBJ2-7; 8 bases line up with TRBD2. With 6 bases clipped from V and 2 bases from J, the junction kept 9 bases outside the gene matches. The germline V gene has CDR1 KGHSH and CDR2 LQKENI. This CDR3 contains 15 residues. CDR3 sequence (DNA): TGTGCCAGCTCCTTCGGAGTCGGGAGGGCCTACGAGCAGTACTTC. Its translation: CASSFGVGRAYEQYF.

J is TRBJ1-2 and V is TRBV28; TRBD1 agrees at 7 bases. The junction had 8 bases not matched to a gene; V was cut back by 6 bases and J by 1 base. Germline lookup yields CDR1 MDHEN and CDR2 SYDVKM. CDR3 size: 15 residues. This CDR3 reads CASRPTGPLNYGYTF. The CDR3 region has the DNA TGTGCCAGCAGACCGACAGGGCCCCTTAACTATGGCTACACCTTC.

This clone showed up just a few times. Other nucleotide sequences in the sample specify the same CDR3. The CDR3 protein is CASSLGEKLFF. The CDR3 nucleotides are TGTGCCAGCAGTCTCGGTGAAAAACTGTTTTTT. The chain recombines TRBV28 with TRBJ1-4; D call uncertain. V lost 5 bases and J lost 7, with 5 bases in between. The V gene's germline CDR1 is MDHEN and CDR2 SYDVKM. The CDR3 contains 11 residues.

The chain links TRBV6-6 to TRBJ1-5; D is unclear. The CDR3 extends over 11 amino acids. Looked up from germline, CDR1 is MNHNY and CDR2 is SVGAGI (reference sequence). Trimming removed 5 bases from V and 9 bases from J, with 8 bases in between. The CDR3 sequence is CASSPPGPQHF. In DNA, the CDR3 is TGTGCCAGCAGTCCCCCAGGGCCCCAGCATTTT.

This clone was seen a handful of times. The rearrangement links TRBV12-3 or TRBV12-4 to TRBJ2-7; 7 nucleotides match TRBD2. The CDR3 sequence is 12 residues long. The trim removed 4 bases at V and 3 bases at J, leaving 0 bases unmatched. The CDR3 nucleotides read TGTGCCAGCAGTTGGGACTACTACGAGCAGTACTTC. This sequence encodes CASSWDYYEQYF.

A few counts support this clone. V and J are TRBV3-1 (or the pseudogene TRBV3-2) and TRBJ1-2; no clear D. The CDR3 has 14 residues. Germline V gene lookup returns CDR1 LGHDT and CDR2 YNNKEL (reference sequence). The ends were cut back, 6 bases at V and 0 bases at J, with 11 bases in the middle. In DNA form, the CDR3 reads TGTGCCAGCAGAGGATACAGAGCTAACTATGGCTACACCTTC. Its protein is CASRGYRANYGYTF.